These 32 T cell receptor beta chains came from one sample sequenced in a study of blood T cell repertoires in COVID-19. The repertoire was sequenced with immunoSEQ multiplex PCR; TCRdb's copy has only in-frame clones and lacks some. The top ten clones hold roughly 4% of a sample with about 230,000 clones, 85% to 90% of them seen once. Material: PBMCs or T cells enriched from blood (not recorded which). These receptor sequences come from a woman between 25 and 40 years old with acute COVID-19.

The V call is TRBV28, the J call TRBJ2-1; 11 bases fit TRBD2. Germline lookup yields CDR1 MDHEN and CDR2 SYDVKM. The CDR3 consists of 20 residues. V shed 2 bases, J shed 0 bases, and the junction held 12 bases outside the gene matches. CDR3 residues: CASSLPLGTSGISSYNEQFF. In nucleotides, the CDR3 is TGTGCCAGCAGTTTACCACTCGGGACTAGCGGAATCTCCTCCTACAATGAGCAGTTCTTC.

The chain has TRBV5-1 and TRBJ2-2; 7 bases match TRBD1. V trimming: 4 bases; J trimming: 5 bases; junction bases outside the gene matches: 11. The CDR3 is 16 residues long. Germline V gene lookup returns CDR1 SGHRS and CDR2 YFSETQ. CDR3 nucleotides: TGCGCCAGCAGCCGAACCGGGACAGCTGATACCGGGGAGCTGTTTTTT. Encoded protein: CASSRTGTADTGELFF.

This sequence joins TRBV24-1 and TRBJ1-1; 7 bases are a match to TRBD1. J gave up 8 bases and V 3 bases, and 23 bases lay outside the gene matches. Germline CDR1 and CDR2: KGHDR and SFDVKD. CDR3 size: 19 residues. CDR3 sequence (DNA): TGTGCCACCAGTGATCTCGAGGGGCCATGGGACAGCACCATTTCGGAAGCTTTCTTT. Encoded protein: CATSDLEGPWDSTISEAFF.

The V call is TRBV5-1, the J call TRBJ2-7; D is unresolved. With 0 bases removed from V and 3 bases from J, the gap between germline ends came to 7 bases. The CDR3 is 13 residues long. Germline loops: CDR1 SGHRS, CDR2 YFSETQ. The CDR3: CASSLDNNYEQYF. CDR3 bases: TGCGCCAGCAGCTTGGACAACAACTACGAGCAGTACTTC.

The V and J genes are TRBV18 and TRBJ1-1, with D possibly matching TRBD1 (6 bases). The CDR3 is 13 amino acids. The germline V gene has CDR1 KGHSH and CDR2 LQKENI. V dropped 8 bases and J dropped 2 bases, with 12 bases sitting between them. CDR3 amino acids: CASRDRPNTEAFF. The CDR3 DNA reads as TGTGCCAGCCGAGACAGGCCAAACACTGAAGCTTTCTTT.

The chain joins TRBV6-1 to TRBJ1-1; D unclear. The CDR3 covers 15 residues. CDR1 is MNHNS and CDR2 is SASEGT in the germline V gene. V was trimmed by 3 bases and J by 1 base, leaving 12 bases between them. Here the CDR3 DNA reads TGTGCCAGCAGTGAGTATGGAGGCTGGAACACTGAAGCTTTCTTT. Amino acid sequence: CASSEYGGWNTEAFF.

The J gene is TRBJ1-3, the V gene TRBV6-5, with TRBD1 matching 10 bases. Germline V gene lookup returns CDR1 MNHEY and CDR2 SVGAGI. CDR3 size: 15 residues. V trimming: 6 bases; J trimming: 2 bases; junction bases outside the gene matches: 4. The CDR3 nucleotides read TGTGCCAGCAGCGTAGACAGGGGGCCTGGAAACACCATATATTTT. It specifies CASSVDRGPGNTIYF.

The CDR3 sequence: CATSRGSGTEAFF. Written as DNA, the CDR3 is TGTGCCACCAGCAGAGGCTCAGGGACTGAAGCTTTCTTT. The chain combines TRBV15 with TRBJ1-1; D possibly corresponds to TRBD1 (5 bases). From germline, CDR1 is LNHNV and CDR2 YYDKDF (reference sequence). Trimming pared 1 base from V and 5 bases from J, leaving 8 bases between. The CDR3 has 13 residues.

Here the CDR3 reads CASSYLPLESTDTQYF. The DNA for the CDR3 is TGTGCCAGCAGTTACCTACCTCTGGAGAGCACAGATACGCAGTATTTT. The rearrangement joins TRBV6-5 to TRBJ2-3; D is unresolved. The germline V and J ends were trimmed by 2 bases and 0 bases, with 12 bases remaining between them. Germline CDR1 reads MNHEY; CDR2 reads SVGAGI. The CDR3 length is 16 residues.

This chain joins TRBV18 and TRBJ1-4; 9 nucleotides agree with TRBD1. The CDR3 has 17 amino acids. With V trimmed by 1 base and J by 0 bases, 3 bases remained unmatched. CDR1 KGHSH and CDR2 LQKENI come from the germline V gene. CDR3 in DNA: TGTGCCAGCTCACCACGGGACAGGGTCGCAACTAATGAAAAACTGTTTTTT. It translates to CASSPRDRVATNEKLFF.

This chain uses TRBV7-6 with TRBJ1-4, with D uncertain. Germline assignment: CDR1 SGHVS and CDR2 FNYEAQ. The CDR3 is 15 amino acids. Between the trimmed V and J ends, which lost 2 bases and 3 bases, there was a span of 10 bases. The CDR3 protein is CASSLNSAANEKLFF. CDR3 in DNA: TGTGCCAGCAGCTTAAACTCCGCGGCTAATGAAAAACTGTTTTTT.

The chain uses TRBV4-3 and TRBJ1-2, with D tentatively TRBD1 (6 bases). The CDR3 has 15 residues. The germline CDR1 and CDR2 sequences are LGHNA and YSLEER. Deletions cut 0 bases from V and 2 bases from J, with 10 bases between. The CDR3 loop is CASSQDRGYNYGYTF. The CDR3 DNA sequence: TGCGCCAGCAGCCAAGACAGGGGTTACAACTATGGCTACACCTTC.

The rearrangement links TRBV28 to TRBJ2-2; 8 nucleotides align to TRBD1. Germline assignment: CDR1 MDHEN and CDR2 SYDVKM. The length of the CDR3 is 16 residues. The junction had 6 bases not matched to a gene; V was cut back by 2 bases and J by 4 bases. CDR3 coding DNA: TGTGCCAGCAGTTTAACTGTAACAGGGGGCACCGGGGAGCTGTTTTTT. Translating gives CASSLTVTGGTGELFF. The complete variable domain, with remaining parts taken from reference TRBV28 and TRBJ2-2, reads DVKVTQSSRYLVKRTGEKVFLECVQDMDHENMFWYRQDPGLGLRLIYFSYDVKMKEKGDIPEGYSVSREKKERFSLILESASTNQTSMYLCASSLTVTGGTGELFFGEGSRLTVL.

The chain's CDR3 is CACKGAMNTEAFF. CDR3 coding DNA: TGTGCCTGTAAGGGGGCGATGAACACTGAAGCTTTCTTT. The genes are TRBV30 and TRBJ1-1; 7 nucleotides agree with TRBD1. Per germline, CDR1 GTSNPN and CDR2 SVGIG (reference sequence). This CDR3 has 13 residues. With 6 bases clipped from V and 0 bases from J, the junction kept 4 bases outside the gene matches. The entire variable domain, with the rest obtained from reference TRBV30 and TRBJ1-1, is as follows: SQTIHQWPATLVQPVGSPLSLECTVEGTSNPNLYWYRQAAGRGLQLLFYSVGIGQISSEVPQNLSASRPQDRQFILSSKKLLLSDSGFYLCACKGAMNTEAFFGQGTRLTVV.

The chain employs TRBV28 and TRBJ1-2; 10 bases are a match to TRBD1. This CDR3 contains 13 residues. The germline gives CDR1 MDHEN, CDR2 SYDVKM. V was clipped by 2 bases and J by 8 bases; unmatched bases: 2. The CDR3 DNA reads as TGTGCCAGCAGTTTAGGGACAGGGGACGGCTACACCTTC. Translation gives CASSLGTGDGYTF.

CDR3: CASSSYLSSAGNTIYF. For the CDR3, the DNA is TGTGCCAGCAGCTCCTACTTATCGAGCGCTGGAAACACCATATATTTT. This chain links TRBV7-8 with TRBJ1-3; D gene uncertain. CDR3 length: 16 residues. V was clipped by 4 bases and J by 2 bases, with 15 bases between them. The germline CDR1 and CDR2 sequences are SGHVS and FQNEAQ.

Here the CDR3 DNA reads TGCGCCAGCAGCCAGCAACAGGGGGTCTCACCCCTCCACTTT. Its protein product is CASSQQQGVSPLHF. This chain links TRBV4-1 with TRBJ1-6, with TRBD1 matching 8 bases. CDR3 length: 14 amino acids. Germline V lookup: CDR1 MGHRA, CDR2 YSYEKL. V lost 3 bases to trimming and J lost 10 bases; unmatched junction nucleotides: 5.

The chain carries TRBV4-1 and TRBJ1-2, with unresolved D. Germline V lookup: CDR1 MGHRA, CDR2 YSYEKL. Trimming cost V 0 bases and J 2 bases, with 13 bases left between them. The CDR3 extends over 16 amino acids. The chain's CDR3 is CASSQEGGVSNYGYTF. The DNA of the CDR3 is TGCGCCAGCAGCCAAGAGGGCGGGGTGTCCAACTATGGCTACACCTTC.

V gene TRBV9 combines with J gene TRBJ1-4; 8 nucleotides line up with TRBD1. The CDR3 contains 16 residues. V shed 1 base, J shed 4 bases, and the junction held 6 bases outside the gene matches. The germline V gene encodes CDR1 SGDLS and CDR2 YYNGEE. The CDR3 DNA follows: TGTGCCAGCAGCGTACTCGGACAGGGAAATAATGAAAAACTGTTTTTT. Residues: CASSVLGQGNNEKLFF.

This clone was seen only once. J is TRBJ2-5 and V is TRBV15; 7 bases fit TRBD1. With V trimmed by 4 bases and J by 5 bases, 7 bases remained unmatched. Germline V CDR1 and CDR2: LNHNV, YYDKDF (reference sequence). The CDR3 is 14 residues long. CDR3 protein: CATSKTGIGETQYF. CDR3 coding DNA: TGTGCCACCAGCAAGACAGGGATCGGGGAGACCCAGTACTTC.

The chain is built from TRBV28 and TRBJ1-2; D may be TRBD1 (6 bases). This CDR3 contains 15 residues. In germline, CDR1 is MDHEN, CDR2 SYDVKM. Trimming left V 5 bases short and J 1 base short, with 14 bases between. The chain's CDR3 is CASSLTSQGNYGYTF. CDR3 coding DNA: TGTGCCAGCAGTCTAACGTCACAGGGTAACTATGGCTACACCTTC.

The chain recombines TRBV5-4 with TRBJ1-6, with a tentative D call TRBD1 (6 bases). The CDR3 has 14 residues. In germline, CDR1 is SGHNT, CDR2 YYREEE (reference sequence). Trimming took 2 bases from V and 7 from J, leaving 10 bases between them. The CDR3 nucleotides are TGTGCCAGCAGCTTACAGGGTGAAAATTCACCCCTCCACTTT. Its protein product is CASSLQGENSPLHF.

The CDR3: CASSLHPPLVQRVSNQPQHF. The CDR3, as DNA: TGCGCCAGCAGTCTTCATCCGCCCTTGGTACAGAGGGTTAGCAATCAGCCCCAGCATTTT. This chain joins TRBV23-1 and TRBJ1-5; D uncertain. TRBV23-1 is an open reading frame whose function is uncertain. The CDR3 loop spans 20 amino acids. V was shortened by 4 bases and J by 0 bases, with 25 bases between the two germline ends.

The gene calls are TRBV4-2 and TRBJ2-7; D is possibly TRBD2 (6 bases). The CDR3 extends over 16 amino acids. Deletions cut 1 base from V and 2 bases from J, with 15 bases between. Germline loops: CDR1 LGHNA, CDR2 YNFKEQ. CDR3 nucleotides: TGTGCCAGCAGCCAAGGAGAGGCGGGGCTGACCTACGAGCAGTACTTC. Its translation: CASSQGEAGLTYEQYF.

This clone was found a few times. This chain links TRBV2 with TRBJ1-1, with D possibly being TRBD1 (5 bases). Germline-derived CDR1 and CDR2 are SNHLY and FYNNEI. This CDR3 has 13 amino acids. With 8 bases removed from V and 1 base from J, the gap between germline ends came to 11 bases. CDR3 DNA: TGTGCCAGCTCAAGACAGACGAACACTGAAGCTTTCTTT. Its translation: CASSRQTNTEAFF. The complete variable domain, with remaining parts taken from reference TRBV2 and TRBJ1-1, reads EPEVTQTPSHQVTQMGQEVILRCVPISNHLYFYWYRQILGQKVEFLVSFYNNEISEKSEIFDDQFSVERPDGSNFTLKIRSTKLEDSAMYFCASSRQTNTEAFFGQGTRLTVV.

The chain combines TRBV7-2 with TRBJ1-6; 8 nucleotides line up with TRBD1. V was clipped by 2 bases and J by 6 bases; unmatched bases: 0. This CDR3 has 14 amino acids. Germline CDR1 is SGHTA and CDR2 is FQGNSA. CDR3 region: CASSLQGANSPLHF. In DNA, the CDR3 is TGTGCCAGCAGCTTACAGGGGGCTAATTCACCCCTCCACTTT. Filled out from reference TRBV7-2 and TRBJ1-6, the complete variable domain reads GAGVSQSPSNKVTEKGKDVELRCDPISGHTALYWYRQSLGQGLEFLIYFQGNSAPDKSGLPSDRFSAERTGGSVSTLTIQRTQQEDSAVYLCASSLQGANSPLHFGNGTRLTVT.

V usage is TRBV19 and J usage is TRBJ1-3, with D possibly being TRBD1 (5 bases). This CDR3 is built from 15 residues. The V gene lost 7 bases and the J gene lost 1 base, with 14 bases spanning the gap. Germline CDR1 is LNHDA and CDR2 is SQIVND (reference sequence). CDR3 bases: TGTGCCAGTAACCGGGCGGGACGGTCTGGAAACACCATATATTTT. As protein: CASNRAGRSGNTIYF.

The chain joins TRBV19 to TRBJ2-1; 8 nucleotides agree with TRBD1. With V trimmed by 5 bases and J by 6 bases, 9 bases remained unmatched. Germline values: CDR1 LNHDA, CDR2 SQIVND (reference sequence). The CDR3 runs 15 residues. The CDR3 is CASSPGAGGFNEQFF. The CDR3 bases are TGTGCCAGTAGTCCCGGGGCAGGGGGCTTCAATGAGCAGTTCTTC. The variable domain in full, with the rest retrieved from reference TRBV19 and TRBJ2-1, is DGGITQSPKYLFRKEGQNVTLSCEQNLNHDAMYWYRQDPGQGLRLIYYSQIVNDFQKGDIAEGYSVSREKKESFPLTVTSAQKNPTAFYLCASSPGAGGFNEQFFGPGTRLTVL.

The chain uses TRBV5-1 and TRBJ1-1; tentatively, D is TRBD1 (6 bases). CDR3 size: 15 residues. Trimming took 0 bases from V and 4 from J, leaving 13 bases between them. Looked up from germline, CDR1 is SGHRS and CDR2 is YFSETQ. CDR3 in DNA: TGCGCCAGCAGCTTGGTTGCAACAGGGTTCACTGAAGCTTTCTTT. This gives the protein CASSLVATGFTEAFF.

The V call is TRBV7-2, the J call TRBJ1-2; 7 bases are shared with TRBD1. CDR1 and CDR2 (germline): SGHTA, FQGNSA. The ends lost 3 bases at V and 5 bases at J; junction bases unmatched: 12. The CDR3 loop spans 16 amino acids. The CDR3: CASSLHGQGVLYGYTF. The CDR3 DNA sequence: TGTGCCAGCAGCTTGCACGGCCAGGGGGTCCTTTATGGCTACACCTTC.

This clone is medium-sized in the sample. V usage is TRBV14 and J usage is TRBJ1-2; perhaps TRBD1 as D (5 bases). Germline loops: CDR1 SGHDN, CDR2 FVKESK. Trimming cost V 0 bases and J 5 bases, with 7 bases left between them. The CDR3 is 13 amino acids. This CDR3 reads CASSQETVYGYTF. In nucleotides, the CDR3 is TGTGCCAGCAGCCAAGAGACAGTTTATGGCTACACCTTC.

This clone was counted between two and nine times. The chain links TRBV19 to TRBJ1-5, with TRBD1 as a possible D gene (6 bases). V lost 3 bases, J lost 0 bases, and 21 bases lay in between. The CDR3 is 19 amino acids. CDR1 and CDR2 from the germline V gene are LNHDA and SQIVND (reference sequence). The CDR3 sequence is CASSMVRGRGSYSNQPQHF. For the CDR3, the DNA is TGTGCCAGTAGTATGGTGCGCGGCAGGGGTTCTTATAGCAATCAGCCCCAGCATTTT. Full variable domain (missing parts from reference TRBV19 and TRBJ1-5): DGGITQSPKYLFRKEGQNVTLSCEQNLNHDAMYWYRQDPGQGLRLIYYSQIVNDFQKGDIAEGYSVSREKKESFPLTVTSAQKNPTAFYLCASSMVRGRGSYSNQPQHFGDGTRLSIL.